This TCR beta chain stems from a study of radiotherapy plus CTLA-4 blockade in lung cancer. Lung cancer patients with chemo-refractory metastatic non-small-cell disease were given focal radiation plus CTLA-4 blockade with ipilimumab. The CDR3 spans 15 residues. Here immunoSEQ multiplex PCR was the method, and the copy in TCRdb shows in-frame clones only, minus some. The data show 52,000 or so clones, around 80% seen once. This TCR was recovered from a human donor with non-small cell lung cancer who had a partial response to radiotherapy plus ipilimumab. The rearrangement uses TRBV21-1 and TRBJ2-7; the table's D gene call, TRBD2, was not cross checked with the DNA. TRBV21-1 is a pseudogene. The sample consisted of peripheral blood, taken from a patient treated with radiotherapy plus ipilimumab. CDR3 loop: CASSKVSAGGYEQYF. The CDR3 nucleotides are TGTGCCAGCAGCAAAGTTTCAGCGGGGGGCTACGAGCAGTACTTC.